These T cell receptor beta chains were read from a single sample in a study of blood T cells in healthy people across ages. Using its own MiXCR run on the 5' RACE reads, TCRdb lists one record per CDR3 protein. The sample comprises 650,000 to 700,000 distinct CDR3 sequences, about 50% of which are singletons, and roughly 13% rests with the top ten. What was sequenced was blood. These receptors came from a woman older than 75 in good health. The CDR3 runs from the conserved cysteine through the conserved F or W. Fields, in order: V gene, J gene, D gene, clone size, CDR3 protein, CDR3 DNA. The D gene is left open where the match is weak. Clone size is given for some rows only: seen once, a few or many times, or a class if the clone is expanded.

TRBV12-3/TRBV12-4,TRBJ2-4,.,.,CASSVGYIQYF,TGTGCCAGCAGTGTCGGATACATTCAGTACTTC
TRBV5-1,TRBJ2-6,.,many,CASSLGSGANVLTF,TGCGCCAGCAGCTTGGGGTCTGGGGCCAACGTCCTGACTTTC
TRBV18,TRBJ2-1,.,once,CASSPGSGDEQFF,TGTGCCAGCTCACCAGGGTCCGGCGATGAGCAGTTCTTC
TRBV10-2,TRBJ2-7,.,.,CASGKDTPTYEQYF,TGCGCCAGCGGAAAGGACACCCCAACCTACGAGCAGTACTTC
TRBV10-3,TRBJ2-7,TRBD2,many,CAIRWTSGTHEQYF,TGTGCCATCAGGTGGACTAGCGGGACCCACGAGCAGTACTTC
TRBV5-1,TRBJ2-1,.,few,CASSWDLGKDEQFF,TGCGCCAGCAGCTGGGATCTGGGAAAGGATGAGCAGTTCTTC
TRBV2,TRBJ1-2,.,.,CASSETGPQDYGYTF,TGTGCCAGCAGTGAGACGGGACCTCAGGACTATGGCTACACCTTC
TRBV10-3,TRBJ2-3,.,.,CATHGGDTQYF,TGTGCCACCCACGGGGGAGATACGCAGTATTTT
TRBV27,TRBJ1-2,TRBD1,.,CASRRTGNNYGYTF,TGTGCCAGCAGACGGACAGGGAATAACTATGGCTACACCTTC
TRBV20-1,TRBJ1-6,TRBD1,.,CSAEGQGASSPLHF,TGCAGTGCCGAAGGACAGGGGGCATCTTCACCCCTCCACTTT
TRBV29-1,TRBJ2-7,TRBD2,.,CSVDLAGEQYF,TGCAGCGTTGATCTAGCGGGCGAGCAGTACTTC
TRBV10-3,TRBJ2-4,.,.,CAISESSTGRGKNIQYF,TGTGCCATCAGTGAGTCAAGTACAGGGAGAGGCAAAAACATTCAGTACTTC
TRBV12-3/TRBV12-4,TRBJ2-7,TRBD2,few,CASSPIGTNEQYF,TGTGCCAGCAGTCCAATTGGGACTAACGAGCAGTACTTC
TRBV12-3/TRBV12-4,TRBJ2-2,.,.,CASRPYTGELFF,TGTGCCAGCAGGCCCTACACCGGGGAGCTGTTTTTT
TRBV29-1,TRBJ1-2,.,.,CSVESQGRGYGYTF,TGCAGCGTTGAATCCCAGGGGCGAGGCTATGGCTACACCTTC
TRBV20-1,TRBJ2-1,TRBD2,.,CSARDPYPLTSGSGHEQFF,TGCAGTGCTAGAGACCCATACCCCCTTACTAGCGGGAGTGGTCATGAGCAGTTCTTC
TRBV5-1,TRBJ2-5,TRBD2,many,CASSYTSGSETQYF,TGCGCCAGCAGCTACACTAGCGGATCGGAGACCCAGTACTTC
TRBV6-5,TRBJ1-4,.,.,CASSYRDNRVDELFF,TGTGCCAGCAGTTACCGTGACAACAGGGTAGATGAACTGTTTTTT
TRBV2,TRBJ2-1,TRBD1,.,CASSVTGGEPYNEQFF,TGTGCCAGCAGCGTCACAGGGGGAGAACCGTACAATGAGCAGTTCTTC
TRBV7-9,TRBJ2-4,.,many,CASSIGVGGKNIQYF,TGTGCCAGCAGTATAGGGGTCGGGGGCAAAAACATTCAGTACTTC
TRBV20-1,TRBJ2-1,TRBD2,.,CSARQREGRGSYNEQFF,TGCAGTGCTAGACAGCGGGAGGGCCGTGGCTCCTACAATGAGCAGTTCTTC
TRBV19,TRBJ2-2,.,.,CASKGRGQNNPGELFF,TGTGCCAGTAAGGGCCGGGGGCAGAATAATCCCGGGGAGCTGTTTTTT
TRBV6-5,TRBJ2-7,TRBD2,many,CASSYRSGTSGAYEQYF,TGTGCCAGCAGTTACCGATCCGGGACTAGCGGGGCCTACGAGCAGTACTTC
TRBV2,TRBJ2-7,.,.,CTSKESQGSSYEQYF,TGTACCAGCAAAGAGTCCCAGGGGAGCTCCTACGAGCAGTACTTC
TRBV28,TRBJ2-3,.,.,CAGSPGGGPPDTQYF,TGTGCCGGCAGTCCAGGCGGTGGGCCACCAGATACGCAGTATTTT
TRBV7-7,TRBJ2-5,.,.,CASSPDLGLETQYF,TGTGCTAGCAGCCCTGACCTGGGTTTAGAGACCCAGTACTTC
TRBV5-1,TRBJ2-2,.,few,CASSLDTSPGELFF,TGCGCCAGCAGCTTGGATACTAGCCCCGGGGAGCTGTTTTTT
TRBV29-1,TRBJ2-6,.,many,CSVRKSGANVLTF,TGCAGCGTACGCAAGTCTGGGGCCAACGTCCTGACTTTC
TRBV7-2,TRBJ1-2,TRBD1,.,CASSFPRQGNYGYTF,TGTGCCAGCAGCTTTCCAAGACAGGGCAACTATGGCTACACCTTC
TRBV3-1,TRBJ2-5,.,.,CASSQRAYNEQYF,TGTGCCAGCAGCCAAAGGGCTTACAATGAGCAGTACTTC
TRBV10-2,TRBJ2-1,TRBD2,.,CASQLAGRSEQFF,TGCGCCAGCCAACTAGCGGGAAGGAGTGAGCAGTTCTTC
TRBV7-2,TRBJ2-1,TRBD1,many,CASTPGDRNYNEQFF,TGTGCCAGCACACCCGGGGACAGGAACTACAATGAGCAGTTCTTC
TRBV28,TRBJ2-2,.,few,CASRTTPGELFF,TGTGCCAGCAGGACTACGCCCGGGGAGCTGTTTTTT
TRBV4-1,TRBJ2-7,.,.,CASSQEVAAYEQYF,TGCGCCAGCAGCCAAGAAGTGGCGGCCTACGAGCAGTACTTC
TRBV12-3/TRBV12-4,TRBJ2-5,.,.,CASSLETTIQETQYF,TGTGCCAGCAGTTTAGAGACTACTATACAAGAGACCCAGTACTTC
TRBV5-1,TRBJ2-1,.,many,CASSLGRARSDNEQFF,TGCGCCAGCAGCTTGGGCAGGGCTAGGTCGGACAATGAGCAGTTCTTC
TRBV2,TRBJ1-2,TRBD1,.,CASSADSGTGAAGYTF,TGTGCCAGCAGTGCGGATTCCGGGACAGGGGCTGCTGGCTACACCTTC
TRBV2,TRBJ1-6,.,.,CASVGFGAGIRLLHF,TGTGCCAGCGTAGGATTCGGGGCAGGGATACGTCTCCTCCACTTT
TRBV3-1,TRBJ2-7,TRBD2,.,CASSPLHSTSGKYEQYF,TGTGCCAGCAGCCCGCTTCATTCGACTAGCGGTAAATACGAGCAGTACTTC
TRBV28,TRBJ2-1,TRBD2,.,CASVSGHGEQFF,TGTGCCAGCGTTAGCGGGCACGGTGAGCAGTTCTTC
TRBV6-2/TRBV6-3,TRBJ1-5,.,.,CASSYGRGTNQPQHF,TGTGCCAGCAGTTACGGCAGGGGTACAAATCAGCCCCAGCATTTT
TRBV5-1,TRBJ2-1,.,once,CASSFESPGYNEQFF,TGCGCCAGCAGCTTTGAATCCCCCGGATACAATGAGCAGTTCTTC
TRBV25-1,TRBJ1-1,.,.,CASSEPGGSGTEAFF,TGTGCCAGCAGTGAACCGGGAGGGAGTGGAACTGAAGCTTTCTTT
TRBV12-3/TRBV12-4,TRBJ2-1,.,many,CASSRLNEQFF,TGTGCCAGCAGCCGCCTCAATGAGCAGTTCTTC
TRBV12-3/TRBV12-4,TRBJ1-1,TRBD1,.,CASSPGQQRYTEAFF,TGTGCCAGCAGTCCGGGACAGCAACGTTACACTGAAGCTTTCTTT
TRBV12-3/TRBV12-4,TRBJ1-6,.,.,CASSPQDGESLHF,TGTGCCAGCAGTCCCCAGGACGGCGAATCCCTCCACTTT
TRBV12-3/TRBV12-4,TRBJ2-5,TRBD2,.,CASSSFDGLAGGMETQYF,TGTGCCAGCAGTTCCTTCGACGGACTAGCGGGAGGTATGGAGACCCAGTACTTC
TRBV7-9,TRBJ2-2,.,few,CASSSTGPLNTGELFF,TGTGCCAGCAGCTCGACGGGCCCCTTGAACACCGGGGAGCTGTTTTTT
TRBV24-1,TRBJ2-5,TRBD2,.,CATSDPRPGTSPYNEQYF,TGTGCCACCAGTGATCCCCGCCCCGGGACTAGCCCCTACAATGAGCAGTACTTC
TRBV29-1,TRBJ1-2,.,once,CSVESLRGEHYGYTF,TGCAGCGTTGAATCTCTCCGGGGGGAGCACTATGGCTACACCTTC
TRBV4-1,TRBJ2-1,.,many,CASSQGTSRKKFF,TGCGCCAGCAGCCAAGGTACCAGCAGAAAGAAGTTCTTC
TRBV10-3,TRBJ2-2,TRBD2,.,CAISEFGLGRTNTGELFF,TGTGCCATCAGTGAGTTCGGCCTCGGGAGGACGAACACCGGGGAGCTGTTTTTT